This TCR beta chain was recovered during a study of human T cells and chemical hapten exposure. One entry per CDR3 protein, called by TCRdb with MiXCR from the RACE reads. The sample lists approximately 400,000 distinct CDR3 sequences; approximately 5.1% were seen once. This clonotype was counted a few times. Sample time point: pre-sensitization, week 0. Treatment noted: therapeutic diphenylcyclopropenone sensitization with weekly scalp DPC. The V end lost 4 bases, the J end lost 3 bases, and 10 bases lay between the germline ends. Germline V gene sequence: CDR1 MNHEY, CDR2 SVGAGI. This CDR3 has 14 amino acids.

The material sequenced was whole blood, taken in connection with sensitization to the hapten diphenylcyclopropenone (DPC). The clonotype originates from a woman in her 50s with alopecia areata. Some clones in this sample may be carry-over from other donors' samples. V usage is TRBV6-5 and J usage is TRBJ1-5; D is perhaps TRBD1 (6 bases). The CDR3 region is CASSSRTDNQPQHF. Here the CDR3 DNA reads TGTGCCAGCAGTTCCCGGACAGACAATCAGCCCCAGCATTTT.